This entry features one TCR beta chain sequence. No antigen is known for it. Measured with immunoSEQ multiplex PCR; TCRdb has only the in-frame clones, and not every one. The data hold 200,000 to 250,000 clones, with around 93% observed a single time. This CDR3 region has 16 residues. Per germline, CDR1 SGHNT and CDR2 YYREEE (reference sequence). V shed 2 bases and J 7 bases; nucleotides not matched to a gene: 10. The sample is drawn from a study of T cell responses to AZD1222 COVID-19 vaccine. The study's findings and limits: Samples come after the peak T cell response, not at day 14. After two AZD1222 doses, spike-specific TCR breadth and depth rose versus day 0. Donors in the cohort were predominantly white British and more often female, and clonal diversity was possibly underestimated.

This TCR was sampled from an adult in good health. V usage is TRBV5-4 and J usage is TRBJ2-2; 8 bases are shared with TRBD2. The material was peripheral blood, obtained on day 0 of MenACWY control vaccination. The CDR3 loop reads CASSLGRGGNLGELFF. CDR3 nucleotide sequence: TGTGCCAGCAGCTTAGGTCGGGGGGGCAATCTCGGGGAGCTGTTTTTT.